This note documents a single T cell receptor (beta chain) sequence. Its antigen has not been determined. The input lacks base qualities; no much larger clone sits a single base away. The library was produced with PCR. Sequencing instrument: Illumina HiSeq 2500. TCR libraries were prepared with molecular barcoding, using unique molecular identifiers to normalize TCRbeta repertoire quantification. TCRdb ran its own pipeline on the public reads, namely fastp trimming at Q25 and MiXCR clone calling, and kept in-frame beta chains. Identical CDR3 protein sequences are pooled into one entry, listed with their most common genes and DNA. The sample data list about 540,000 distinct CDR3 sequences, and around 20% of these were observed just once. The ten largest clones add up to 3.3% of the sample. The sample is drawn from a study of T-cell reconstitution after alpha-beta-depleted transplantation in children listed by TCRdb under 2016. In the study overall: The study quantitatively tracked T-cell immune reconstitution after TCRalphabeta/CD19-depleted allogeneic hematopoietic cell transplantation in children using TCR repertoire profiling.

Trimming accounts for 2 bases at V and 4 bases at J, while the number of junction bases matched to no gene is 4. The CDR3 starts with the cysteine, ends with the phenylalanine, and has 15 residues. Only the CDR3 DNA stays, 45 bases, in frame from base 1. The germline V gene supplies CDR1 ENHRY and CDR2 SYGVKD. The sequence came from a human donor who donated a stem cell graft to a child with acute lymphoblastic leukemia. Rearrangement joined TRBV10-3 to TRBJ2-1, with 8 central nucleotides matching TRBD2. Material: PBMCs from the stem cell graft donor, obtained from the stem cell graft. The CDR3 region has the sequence CAISEEIAGYNEQFF. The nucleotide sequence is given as TGTGCCATCAGTGAGGAAATAGCGGGGTACAATGAGCAGTTCTTC.